This TCR beta chain was recovered during a study of blood T cell repertoires in COVID-19 (dated by TCRdb to 2020 to 2021). About the full investigation: Samples covering the acute and convalescent phases of COVID-19 were provided by collaborators in the United States, Italy and Spain. The prospective study material was composed of cDNA or gDNA derived from T cells, B-cell-depleted T cells, or PBMCs. Deeply sampled blood TCRbeta repertoires from subjects exposed to, actively infected with, or recovered from COVID-19 were included in the dataset. The repertoires were made available in a free public database intended to serve as a resource for research on the immune response to SARS-CoV-2. Samples came from the ongoing ImmuneRACE study (first 160 participants) plus 1,254 subjects from 6 global collaborators. Nearly every sample came with metadata listing a de-identified subject ID, COVID-19 status, age in years and sex. Where available, HLA class I and class II types were obtained from metadata supplied by the sample provider rather than from assay-based typing. The study at large found these results: How much clinical and demographic metadata was included differed by source and by participant, and the metadata was provided uncurated.

TCRbeta CDR3 regions were amplified from genomic DNA by means of the immunoSEQ Assay, a bias-controlled multiplex PCR. In the paper's pipeline: Within the assay, amplification of reference gene primers was used to estimate how many nucleated cells each sample contained. To quantify the absolute abundance of each unique TCRbeta CDR3 rearrangement, sequence reads were collapsed and filtered. For each sample, productive Simpson clonality was calculated as the square root of Simpson's diversity index across productive rearrangements. TCRdb mirrors the immuneACCESS table, restricted to in-frame sequences. Some clones are absent from its copies; in checked studies, under half trace to an unresolved V gene, and the reason for the others is unknown. V and J calls and clone size follow that table, whereas D and trimming were derived from the DNA. Within this sample are tens of thousands of clones, with roughly 80% of them counted one time only. Around 3.7% of the sample belongs to the ten largest clones.

CDR1 SQVTM and CDR2 ANQGSEA are derived from the germline V gene. The V end loses 5 bases and the J end loses 1 base, and a stretch of 21 bases separates them. Inclusive of the bounding cysteine and phenylalanine, the CDR3 is 17 residues long. The read is trimmed to its CDR3 DNA, 51 bases read in frame from base 1. About this clone itself: This receptor's antigen is unknown. No much larger clone is present one base from it, and per-base qualities are unavailable.

In the prospective study, participants were about 18 to 95 years old, resided in about two dozen geographic areas of the United States, and were enrolled through a virtual design. Cohort assignment in the prospective study relied on participant-reported clinical history from a screening survey and a study questionnaire. In the prospective study, mobile phlebotomists collected whole blood, serum and a nasopharyngeal or oropharyngeal swab from each participant. Over a roughly 2-month period, participants in the prospective study had the option of providing additional blood draws and questionnaires. Blood samples from the prospective study were shipped frozen or at room temperature prior to DNA extraction.

Material: PBMCs or T cells enriched from blood (not recorded which). The source of this sequence is a woman between 40 and 55 years old with acute COVID-19. The chain links TRBV29-1 with TRBJ2-1; D gene: possibly TRBD1, on 6 matching bases. The DNA sequence is given as TGCAGCGTTCCACACGGCTTTGGGGGCTATTCCTACAATGAGCAGTTCTTC. The translation is CSVPHGFGGYSYNEQFF.